The 32 T cell receptor beta chains below were found in one sample sequenced in a study of cytomegalovirus exposure and HLA in healthy donors. The repertoire was sequenced with immunoSEQ multiplex PCR; TCRdb's copy has only in-frame clones and lacks some. The profile covers roughly 190,000 clones, with approximately 85% appearing a single time and 1.4% to 1.5% taken by the ten largest. The specimen sequenced was PBMCs. The receptors originated from a woman under 30 in good health and CMV-seronegative.

V gene TRBV4-1 combines with J gene TRBJ1-1; D perhaps matches TRBD1 (6 bases). CDR1 and CDR2 from the germline V gene are MGHRA and YSYEKL. V was clipped by 2 bases and J by 1 base, with 14 bases between them. This CDR3 is 16 amino acids long. The CDR3 loop is CASSQHGTTTNTEAFF. CDR3 DNA sequence: TGCGCCAGCAGCCAACACGGGACAACCACGAACACTGAAGCTTTCTTT.

The chain recombines TRBV5-4 with TRBJ2-1, with D possibly being TRBD2 (5 bases). Germline CDR1 and CDR2: SGHNT and YYREEE (reference sequence). This CDR3 contains 15 residues. V dropped 0 bases and J dropped 9 bases, with 16 bases sitting between them. The CDR3 region has the DNA TGTGCCAGCAGCTTGGAGTCGGGATTAAGTGCTGAGCAGTTCTTC. Amino acid sequence: CASSLESGLSAEQFF.

The rearrangement uses TRBV6-1 and TRBJ2-1; the D gene is possibly TRBD2 (5 bases). Germline CDR1 reads MNHNS; CDR2 reads SASEGT. Trimming left V 1 base short and J 3 bases short, with 16 bases between. This CDR3 region has 17 residues. CDR3 nucleotides: TGTGCCAGCAGTGAAGGCCTCCCCTATACTAGCTACAATGAGCAGTTCTTC. Its translation: CASSEGLPYTSYNEQFF.

The chain carries TRBV9 and TRBJ2-7, with a weak D call TRBD1 (5 bases). V lost 0 bases and J lost 5, with 12 bases in between. CDR1 is SGDLS, CDR2 YYNGEE, per germline. The CDR3 is made up of 14 amino acids. CDR3 region: CASSVGSGPNEQYF. CDR3 bases: TGTGCCAGCAGCGTAGGGTCAGGGCCCAACGAGCAGTACTTC.

J is TRBJ1-1 and V is TRBV10-1; TRBD1 matches 10 bases. From germline, CDR1 is WNHNN and CDR2 SYGVQD (reference sequence). This CDR3 comprises 17 residues. J lost 0 bases, V lost 2 bases, and 6 bases had no gene match. The CDR3 loop is CASSERTGGVMNTEAFF. CDR3 DNA sequence: TGCGCCAGCAGTGAGAGGACAGGGGGTGTTATGAACACTGAAGCTTTCTTT.

This chain connects TRBV5-4 to TRBJ1-1; D possibly corresponds to TRBD1 (6 bases). The CDR3 extends over 17 amino acids. The germline V gene encodes CDR1 SGHNT and CDR2 YYREEE (reference sequence). V was pared by 0 bases and J by 5 bases, with 20 bases between. The CDR3 bases are TGTGCCAGCAGCTTGGGGCGCGGCAGGGGAAGTGATACTGAAGCTTTCTTT. It encodes CASSLGRGRGSDTEAFF.

This chain joins TRBV5-1 and TRBJ2-3; 7 bases match TRBD2. This CDR3 has 14 residues. The V and J ends lost 7 bases and 0 bases, in that order; junction bases with no gene match: 5. The germline CDR1 and CDR2 sequences are SGHRS and YFSETQ. This chain's CDR3 is CASQRDYSTDTQYF. The CDR3 region has the DNA TGCGCCAGCCAACGGGACTATAGCACAGATACGCAGTATTTT. Filled out from reference TRBV5-1 and TRBJ2-3, the complete variable domain reads KAGVTQTPRYLIKTRGQQVTLSCSPISGHRSVSWYQQTPGQGLQFLFEYFSETQRNKGNFPGRFSGRQFSNSRSEMNVSTLELGDSALYLCASQRDYSTDTQYFGPGTRLTVL.

This clone has more than one count but fewer than ten. The CDR3 protein is CAWSVQSSGGYEQYF. CDR3 in DNA: TGTGCCTGGAGTGTACAAAGTAGCGGGGGCTACGAGCAGTACTTC. The chain couples TRBV30 to TRBJ2-7, with 9 bases aligning to TRBD2. The CDR3 length is 15 residues. The V gene end was trimmed by 0 bases and the J gene end by 3 bases; junction bases not matched to a gene: 6. Germline V gives CDR1 GTSNPN, CDR2 SVGIG (reference sequence).

The rearrangement uses TRBV19 and TRBJ1-2, with TRBD1 matching 8 bases. After removal of 7 bases from V and 8 bases from J, the junction contained 9 bases not matched to a gene. The CDR3 consists of 13 residues. CDR1 LNHDA and CDR2 SQIVND come from the germline V gene (reference sequence). CDR3 nucleotide sequence: TGTGCCAGTAAGGACAGGGACCAGGGGGGCTACACCTTC. Protein product: CASKDRDQGGYTF. The full variable domain, rest sourced from reference TRBV19 and TRBJ1-2, is DGGITQSPKYLFRKEGQNVTLSCEQNLNHDAMYWYRQDPGQGLRLIYYSQIVNDFQKGDIAEGYSVSREKKESFPLTVTSAQKNPTAFYLCASKDRDQGGYTFGSGTRLTVV.

CDR3 region: CASTPGRNTEAFF. The CDR3 DNA reads TGCGCCAGCACCCCTGGGAGGAACACTGAAGCTTTCTTT. The chain is built from TRBV5-1 and TRBJ1-1; no clear D. Germline V CDR1 and CDR2: SGHRS, YFSETQ. This CDR3 contains 13 residues. The ends were cut back, 6 bases at V and 1 base at J, with 10 bases in the middle.

The genes are TRBV7-6 and TRBJ2-7; 9 positions agree with TRBD2. The CDR3 is 15 amino acids. V trimming: 5 bases; J trimming: 5 bases; junction bases outside the gene matches: 10. Germline assignment: CDR1 SGHVS and CDR2 FNYEAQ. CDR3: CASSPHGLALDEQYF. In DNA, the CDR3 is TGTGCCAGCAGCCCACACGGACTAGCGCTGGACGAGCAGTACTTC.

The chain is built from TRBV6-5 and TRBJ2-5, with TRBD1 identical over 8 bases. Per germline, CDR1 MNHEY and CDR2 SVGAGI. V gave up 6 bases and J gave up 5 bases; unmatched junction bases: 5. CDR3 length: 13 residues. This CDR3 is CASRLQGDETQYF. CDR3 coding DNA: TGTGCCAGCAGATTACAGGGGGACGAGACCCAGTACTTC.

This rearrangement joins TRBV6-6 to TRBJ1-5; D ambiguous. The ends were cut back, 5 bases at V and 0 bases at J, with 14 bases in the middle. CDR3 length equals 16 residues. Germline V gene sequence: CDR1 MNHNY, CDR2 SVGAGI (reference sequence). The CDR3 nucleotides are TGTGCCAGCAGTCCGCCACAGATTAATAGCAATCAGCCCCAGCATTTT. Amino acids: CASSPPQINSNQPQHF.

V and J are TRBV5-6 and TRBJ2-3; 8 bases align to TRBD1. The germline CDR1 and CDR2 sequences are SGHDT and YYEEEE. Trimming at V came to 1 base and at J to 3 bases, leaving 7 bases not matched to a gene. CDR3 length equals 16 residues. DNA of the CDR3: TGTGCCAGCAGCTTGCTCATCGGGACAGGTACAGATACGCAGTATTTT. Its protein is CASSLLIGTGTDTQYF.

The gene calls are TRBV4-1 and TRBJ1-4, with D tentatively TRBD1 (6 bases). Germline CDR1 and CDR2: MGHRA and YSYEKL. Trimming took 2 bases from V and 6 from J, leaving 16 bases between them. This CDR3 contains 16 residues. CDR3 bases: TGCGCCAGCAGCCAACAGCGGGACATAGGGGATGAAAAACTGTTTTTT. This codes for CASSQQRDIGDEKLFF.

This chain connects TRBV19 to TRBJ2-7; tentative D call: TRBD2 (6 bases). The length of the CDR3 is 13 residues. The germline V gene has CDR1 LNHDA and CDR2 SQIVND (reference sequence). Trimming shortened V by 7 bases and J by 0 bases, and 10 bases separated the two germline ends. The CDR3 DNA is TGTGCCAGTATGGGGGACTCCTCCTACGAGCAGTACTTC. The encoded protein is CASMGDSSYEQYF.

The J gene is TRBJ2-2, the V gene TRBV10-1; no reliable D call. Trimming left V 4 bases short and J 5 bases short, with 11 bases between. CDR3 length equals 14 residues. CDR1 is WNHNN and CDR2 is SYGVQD in the germline V gene (reference sequence). CDR3 amino acids: CASSGRDGTGELFF. For the CDR3, the DNA is TGCGCCAGCAGTGGAAGAGACGGGACCGGGGAGCTGTTTTTT.

This chain connects TRBV9 to TRBJ2-4; a weak D match, TRBD1 (6 bases). The germline gives CDR1 SGDLS, CDR2 YYNGEE. V was trimmed by 4 bases and J by 0 bases, leaving 14 bases between them. The CDR3 is 16 residues long. The CDR3 DNA sequence: TGTGCCAGCAGCCCAGGACAGAATCTAGCCAAAAACATTCAGTACTTC. Translating it yields CASSPGQNLAKNIQYF.

The V call is TRBV7-9, the J call TRBJ2-1, with 9 nucleotides matching TRBD1. V trimming: 4 bases; J trimming: 1 base; junction bases outside the gene matches: 5. Germline V CDR1 and CDR2: SEHNR, FQNEAQ (reference sequence). This CDR3 is built from 16 residues. The CDR3 DNA reads as TGTGCCAGCAGCTATTCCGGGACAGGGTCCTACAATGAGCAGTTCTTC. Translation gives CASSYSGTGSYNEQFF.

The V and J genes are TRBV5-6 and TRBJ2-2; D might be TRBD1 (6 bases). Germline values: CDR1 SGHDT, CDR2 YYEEEE. The V end lost 4 bases, the J end lost 6 bases, and 13 bases lay between the germline ends. The CDR3 consists of 14 residues. The CDR3 bases are TGTGCCAGCAGCGTCAGATACAGGGCCGGGGAGCTGTTTTTT. Its protein product is CASSVRYRAGELFF.

The chain is built from TRBV4-1 and TRBJ1-2; D gene uncertain. Deletions cut 1 base from V and 1 base from J, with 10 bases between. This CDR3 region has 15 residues. Per the germline V gene, CDR1 is MGHRA and CDR2 is YSYEKL. The CDR3 DNA is TGCGCCAGCAGCCAAGCCCCCTTACTTAACTATGGCTACACCTTC. Protein: CASSQAPLLNYGYTF.

In DNA form, the CDR3 reads TGTGCCAGCAGCTTAGTTGACAGCCTGAACACTGAAGCTTTCTTT. It yields the protein CASSLVDSLNTEAFF. The V and J genes are TRBV7-9 and TRBJ1-1; perhaps TRBD1 as D (5 bases). CDR3 length equals 15 residues. V was cut by 1 base and J by 0 bases, with 9 bases left in between. Germline assignment: CDR1 SEHNR and CDR2 FQNEAQ (reference sequence).

The chain combines TRBV30 with TRBJ1-5; 9 positions match TRBD1. The germline V gene has CDR1 GTSNPN and CDR2 SVGIG (reference sequence). The CDR3 is 14 amino acids. After removal of 0 bases from V and 4 bases from J, the junction contained 1 base not matched to a gene. CDR3 protein: CAWSVDRGNQPQHF. In DNA, the CDR3 is TGTGCCTGGAGTGTCGACAGGGGGAATCAGCCCCAGCATTTT. The full variable domain, in which reference TRBV30 and TRBJ1-5 provide the parts outside the CDR3, is SQTIHQWPATLVQPVGSPLSLECTVEGTSNPNLYWYRQAAGRGLQLLFYSVGIGQISSEVPQNLSASRPQDRQFILSSKKLLLSDSGFYLCAWSVDRGNQPQHFGDGTRLSIL.

The rearrangement uses TRBV11-2 and TRBJ1-3, with a weak D call TRBD1 (5 bases). Germline values: CDR1 SGHAT, CDR2 FQNNGV. CDR3 length equals 19 residues. Trimming pared 1 base from V and 0 bases from J, leaving 19 bases between. The CDR3 here is CASSLGRGGRSLSGNTIYF. The CDR3 DNA follows: TGTGCCAGCAGCTTAGGGCGCGGGGGTAGGTCTCTCTCTGGAAACACCATATATTTT. Drawing the rest from reference TRBV11-2 and TRBJ1-3, the complete variable domain is EAGVAQSPRYKIIEKRQSVAFWCNPISGHATLYWYQQILGQGPKLLIQFQNNGVVDDSQLPKDRFSAERLKGVDSTLKIQPAKLEDSAVYLCASSLGRGGRSLSGNTIYFGEGSWLTVV.

This chain connects TRBV6-5 to TRBJ2-3; 10 bases are a match to TRBD2. This CDR3 contains 16 residues. Germline CDR1 MNHEY, CDR2 SVGAGI. Germline trimming cut 4 bases from V and 6 bases from J; bases unmatched to any gene: 10. CDR3 amino acids: CASSSQPSGSPDTQYF. The CDR3 nucleotides read TGTGCCAGCAGTTCTCAACCTAGCGGGAGCCCGGATACGCAGTATTTT.

The chain uses TRBV15 and TRBJ2-7, with 8 bases identical to TRBD1. Germline assignment: CDR1 LNHNV and CDR2 YYDKDF (reference sequence). V dropped 0 bases and J dropped 3; count of bases not matched to a gene: 10. This CDR3 spans 17 amino acids. The CDR3 DNA sequence: TGTGCCACCAGCAGAGACCTTGGCGGGGACAGGAACTACGAGCAGTACTTC. The encoded protein is CATSRDLGGDRNYEQYF. Variable domain in full (rest from reference TRBV15 and TRBJ2-7): DAMVIQNPRYQVTQFGKPVTLSCSQTLNHNVMYWYQQKSSQAPKLLFHYYDKDFNNEADTPDNFQSRRPNTSFCFLDIRSPGLGDTAMYLCATSRDLGGDRNYEQYFGPGTRLTVT.

This chain uses TRBV7-3 with TRBJ2-1, with D hard to call. CDR3 length equals 14 residues. Per the germline V gene, CDR1 is SGHTA and CDR2 is FQGTGA. The V end lost 2 bases, the J end lost 1 base, and 6 bases lay between the germline ends. The CDR3 loop is CASSLARSYNEQFF. Written as DNA, the CDR3 is TGTGCCAGCAGCTTAGCCAGGTCCTACAATGAGCAGTTCTTC.

V and J are TRBV19 and TRBJ2-3; 10 bases agree with TRBD2. The V segment lost 7 bases and the J segment 2 bases; nucleotides outside the gene matches: 3. The germline V gene encodes CDR1 LNHDA and CDR2 SQIVND (reference sequence). The CDR3 covers 14 residues. CDR3: CASKLAGLTDTQYF. The CDR3 DNA follows: TGTGCCAGTAAACTAGCGGGGCTCACAGATACGCAGTATTTT.

V is TRBV5-1 and J is TRBJ1-1, with 8 bases lining up with TRBD1. The J segment lost 7 bases and the V segment lost 5 bases, leaving 13 bases of the junction unmatched. Looked up from germline, CDR1 is SGHRS and CDR2 is YFSETQ. The CDR3 length is 15 residues. In DNA, the CDR3 is TGCGCCAGCAGGTCCGGGACAGGTTCACTATTTGAAGCTTTCTTT. Translating gives CASRSGTGSLFEAFF.

This chain links TRBV30 with TRBJ2-5, with 10 positions matching TRBD2. Germline-derived CDR1 and CDR2 are GTSNPN and SVGIG (reference sequence). V was pared by 0 bases and J by 3 bases, with 7 bases of the junction left unmatched. This CDR3 is built from 16 residues. The CDR3 here is CAWSVRSGLAEETQYF. In nucleotides, the CDR3 is TGTGCCTGGAGTGTTCGCTCCGGACTAGCGGAAGAGACCCAGTACTTC.

The chain employs TRBV29-1 and TRBJ2-1; 13 bases are shared with TRBD2. Trimming at V came to 7 bases and at J to 7 bases, leaving 10 bases not matched to a gene. This CDR3 contains 15 residues. CDR1 is SQVTM, CDR2 ANQGSEA, per germline. The CDR3 bases are TGCAGCGGTTATCAACTAGCGGGGGGGTTAAATGAGCAGTTCTTC. It yields the protein CSGYQLAGGLNEQFF.

This clone has a count of ten or more. The chain carries TRBV5-1 and TRBJ1-2, with 8 positions matching TRBD1. Germline assignment: CDR1 SGHRS and CDR2 YFSETQ. The V gene end was trimmed by 2 bases and the J gene end by 0 bases; junction bases not matched to a gene: 3. This CDR3 region has 15 residues. The chain's CDR3 is CASSFDRGPNYGYTF. The CDR3 DNA reads TGCGCCAGCAGCTTTGACAGGGGACCTAACTATGGCTACACCTTC.